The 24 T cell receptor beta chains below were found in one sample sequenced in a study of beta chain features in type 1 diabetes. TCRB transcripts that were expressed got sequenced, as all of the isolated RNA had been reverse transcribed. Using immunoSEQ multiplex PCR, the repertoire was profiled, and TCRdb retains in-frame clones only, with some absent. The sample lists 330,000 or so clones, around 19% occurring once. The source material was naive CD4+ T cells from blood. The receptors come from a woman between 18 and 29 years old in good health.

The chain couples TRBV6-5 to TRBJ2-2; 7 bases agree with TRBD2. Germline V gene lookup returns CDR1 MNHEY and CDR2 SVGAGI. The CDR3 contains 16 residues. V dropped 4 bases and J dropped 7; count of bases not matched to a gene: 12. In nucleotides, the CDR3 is TGTGCCAGCAGTTCTACTGGGGGGGAATTGGGCGGGGAGCTGTTTTTT. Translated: CASSSTGGELGGELFF.

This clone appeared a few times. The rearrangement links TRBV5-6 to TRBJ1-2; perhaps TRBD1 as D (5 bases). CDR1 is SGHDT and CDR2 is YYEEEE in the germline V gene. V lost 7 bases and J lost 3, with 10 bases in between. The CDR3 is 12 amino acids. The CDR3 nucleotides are TGTGCCAGCCGGGGGGGTGACTATGGCTACACCTTC. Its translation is CASRGGDYGYTF.

CDR3 region: CASKRDSHSRSSYNEQFF. The CDR3 bases are TGTGCCAGCAAACGTGACAGCCATTCGAGAAGCTCCTACAATGAGCAGTTCTTC. The chain employs TRBV2 and TRBJ2-1, with D possibly matching TRBD1 (5 bases). Germline V CDR1 and CDR2: SNHLY, FYNNEI. Trimming removed 7 bases from V and 0 bases from J, with 22 bases in between. CDR3 size: 18 residues.

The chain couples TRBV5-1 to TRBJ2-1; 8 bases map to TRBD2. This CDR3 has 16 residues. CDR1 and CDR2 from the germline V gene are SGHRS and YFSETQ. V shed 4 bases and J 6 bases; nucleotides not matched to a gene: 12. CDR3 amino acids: CASSLPGSGSFNEQFF. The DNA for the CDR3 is TGCGCCAGCAGCCTCCCGGGGAGCGGGAGTTTCAATGAGCAGTTCTTC.

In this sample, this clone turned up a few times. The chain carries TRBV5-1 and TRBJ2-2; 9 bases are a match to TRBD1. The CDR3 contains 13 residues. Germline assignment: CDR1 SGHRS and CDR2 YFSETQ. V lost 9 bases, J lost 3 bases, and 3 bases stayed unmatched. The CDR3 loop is CATRTGDTGELFF. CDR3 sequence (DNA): TGCGCCACCAGGACAGGGGACACCGGGGAGCTGTTTTTT.

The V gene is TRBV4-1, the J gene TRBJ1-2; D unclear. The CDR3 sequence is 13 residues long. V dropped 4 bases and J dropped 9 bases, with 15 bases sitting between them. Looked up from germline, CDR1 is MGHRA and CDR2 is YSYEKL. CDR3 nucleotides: TGCGCCAGCAGCCCCCCATGGGAGTACAGCTACACCTTC. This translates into CASSPPWEYSYTF.

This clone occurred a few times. CDR3 nucleotides: TGTGCCTGGACAGTGAATCTTAACTATGGCTACACCTTC. Protein: CAWTVNLNYGYTF. The chain couples TRBV30 to TRBJ1-2; D remains ambiguous. CDR1 and CDR2 from the germline V gene are GTSNPN and SVGIG (reference sequence). The CDR3 sequence is 13 residues long. Trimming shortened V by 4 bases and J by 1 base, and 10 bases separated the two germline ends.

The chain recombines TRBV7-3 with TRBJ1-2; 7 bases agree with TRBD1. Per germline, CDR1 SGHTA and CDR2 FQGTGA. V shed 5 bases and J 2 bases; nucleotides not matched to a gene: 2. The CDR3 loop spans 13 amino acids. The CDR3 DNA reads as TGTGCCAGCAGCGAGGACAGGAACTATGGCTACACCTTC. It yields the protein CASSEDRNYGYTF.

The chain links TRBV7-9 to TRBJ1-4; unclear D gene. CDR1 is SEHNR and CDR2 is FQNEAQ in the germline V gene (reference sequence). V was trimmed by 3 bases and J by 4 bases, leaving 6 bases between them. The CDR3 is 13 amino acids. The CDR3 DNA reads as TGTGCCAGCAGCTTTTTTTATAATGAAAAACTGTTTTTT. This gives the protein CASSFFYNEKLFF.

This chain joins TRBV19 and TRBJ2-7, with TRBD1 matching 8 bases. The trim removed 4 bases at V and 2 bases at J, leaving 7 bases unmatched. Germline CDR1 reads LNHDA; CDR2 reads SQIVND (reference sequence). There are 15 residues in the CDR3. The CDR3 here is CASSTGTGVAYEQYF. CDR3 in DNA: TGTGCCAGTAGTACCGGGACAGGCGTTGCCTACGAGCAGTACTTC.

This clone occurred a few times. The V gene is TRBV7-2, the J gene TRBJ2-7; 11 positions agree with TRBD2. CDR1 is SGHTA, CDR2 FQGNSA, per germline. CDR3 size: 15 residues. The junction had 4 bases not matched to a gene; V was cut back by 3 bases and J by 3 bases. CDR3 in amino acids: CASSFLAGGGYEQYF. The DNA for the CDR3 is TGTGCCAGCAGCTTCCTAGCGGGGGGAGGCTACGAGCAGTACTTC.

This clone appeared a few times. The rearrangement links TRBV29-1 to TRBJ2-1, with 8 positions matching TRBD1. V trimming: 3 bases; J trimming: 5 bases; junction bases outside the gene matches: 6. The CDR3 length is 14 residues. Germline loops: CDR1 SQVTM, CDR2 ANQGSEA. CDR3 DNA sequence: TGCAGCGTTGACAGGGGGCGTGCACACAATGAGCAGTTCTTC. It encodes CSVDRGRAHNEQFF.

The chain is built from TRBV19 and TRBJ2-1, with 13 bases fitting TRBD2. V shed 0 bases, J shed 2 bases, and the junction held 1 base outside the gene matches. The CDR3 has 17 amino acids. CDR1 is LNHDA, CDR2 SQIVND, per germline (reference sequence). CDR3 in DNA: TGTGCCAGTAGTATAGAAACTAGCGGGAGGGCCTACAATGAGCAGTTCTTC. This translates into CASSIETSGRAYNEQFF.

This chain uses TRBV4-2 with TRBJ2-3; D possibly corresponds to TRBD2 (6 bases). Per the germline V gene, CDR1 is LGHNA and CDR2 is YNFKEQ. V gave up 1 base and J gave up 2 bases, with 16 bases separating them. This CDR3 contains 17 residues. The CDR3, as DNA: TGTGCCAGCAGCCAAGGTGTCGCGGGGATGCCCACAGATACGCAGTATTTT. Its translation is CASSQGVAGMPTDTQYF.

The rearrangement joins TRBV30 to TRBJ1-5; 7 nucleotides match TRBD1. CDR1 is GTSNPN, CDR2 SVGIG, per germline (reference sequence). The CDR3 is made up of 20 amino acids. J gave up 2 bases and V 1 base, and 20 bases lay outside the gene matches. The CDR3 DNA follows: TGTGCCTGGAGTGAATACCGACAGGGTACTATCCTATATGGCAATCAGCCCCAGCATTTT. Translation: CAWSEYRQGTILYGNQPQHF. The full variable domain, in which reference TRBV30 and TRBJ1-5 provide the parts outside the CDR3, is SQTIHQWPATLVQPVGSPLSLECTVEGTSNPNLYWYRQAAGRGLQLLFYSVGIGQISSEVPQNLSASRPQDRQFILSSKKLLLSDSGFYLCAWSEYRQGTILYGNQPQHFGDGTRLSIL.

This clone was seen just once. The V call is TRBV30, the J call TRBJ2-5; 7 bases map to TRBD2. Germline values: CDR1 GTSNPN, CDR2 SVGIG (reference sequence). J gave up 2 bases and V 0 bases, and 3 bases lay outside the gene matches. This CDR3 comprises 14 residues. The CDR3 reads CAWSVGGLQETQYF. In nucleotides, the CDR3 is TGTGCCTGGAGTGTTGGGGGACTACAAGAGACCCAGTACTTC.

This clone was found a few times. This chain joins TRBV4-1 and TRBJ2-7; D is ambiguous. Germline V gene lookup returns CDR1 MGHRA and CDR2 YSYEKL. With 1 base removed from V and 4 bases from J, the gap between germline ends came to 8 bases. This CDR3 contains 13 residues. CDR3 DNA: TGCGCCAGCAGCCAAGTGGGCAGTTACGAGCAGTACTTC. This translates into CASSQVGSYEQYF.

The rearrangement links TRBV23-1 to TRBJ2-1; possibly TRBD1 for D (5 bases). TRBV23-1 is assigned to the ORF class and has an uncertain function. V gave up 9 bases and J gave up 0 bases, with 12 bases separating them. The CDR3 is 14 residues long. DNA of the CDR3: TGCGCCAGTCCGACAGTTAGCTCCTACAATGAGCAGTTCTTC. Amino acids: CASPTVSSYNEQFF.

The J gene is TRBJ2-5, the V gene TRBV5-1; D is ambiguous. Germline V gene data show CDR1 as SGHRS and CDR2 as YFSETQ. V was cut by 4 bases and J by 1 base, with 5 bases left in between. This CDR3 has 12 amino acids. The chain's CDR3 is CASSQAQETQYF. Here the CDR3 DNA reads TGCGCCAGCAGCCAAGCCCAAGAGACCCAGTACTTC. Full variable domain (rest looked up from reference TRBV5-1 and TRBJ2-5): KAGVTQTPRYLIKTRGQQVTLSCSPISGHRSVSWYQQTPGQGLQFLFEYFSETQRNKGNFPGRFSGRQFSNSRSEMNVSTLELGDSALYLCASSQAQETQYFGPGTRLLVL.

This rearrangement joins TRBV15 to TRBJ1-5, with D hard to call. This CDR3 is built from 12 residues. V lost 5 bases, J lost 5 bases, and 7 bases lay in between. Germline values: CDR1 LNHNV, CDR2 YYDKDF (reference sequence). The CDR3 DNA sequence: TGTGCCACCAGCCGACGGGATCAGCCCCAGCATTTT. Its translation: CATSRRDQPQHF.

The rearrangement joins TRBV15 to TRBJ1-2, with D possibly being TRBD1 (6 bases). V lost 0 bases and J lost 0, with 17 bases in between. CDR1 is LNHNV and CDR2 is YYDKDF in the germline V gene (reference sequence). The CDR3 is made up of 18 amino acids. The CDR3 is CATSRDLDRRKANYGYTF. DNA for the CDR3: TGTGCCACCAGCAGAGATCTTGACAGGAGAAAGGCTAACTATGGCTACACCTTC. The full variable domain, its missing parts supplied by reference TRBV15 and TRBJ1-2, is DAMVIQNPRYQVTQFGKPVTLSCSQTLNHNVMYWYQQKSSQAPKLLFHYYDKDFNNEADTPDNFQSRRPNTSFCFLDIRSPGLGDTAMYLCATSRDLDRRKANYGYTFGSGTRLTVV.

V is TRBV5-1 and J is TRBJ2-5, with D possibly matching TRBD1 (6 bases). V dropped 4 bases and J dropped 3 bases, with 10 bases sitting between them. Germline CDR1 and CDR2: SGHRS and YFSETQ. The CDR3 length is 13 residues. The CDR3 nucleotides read TGCGCCAGCAGCCCTAGGGGGAAAGAGACCCAGTACTTC. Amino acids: CASSPRGKETQYF.

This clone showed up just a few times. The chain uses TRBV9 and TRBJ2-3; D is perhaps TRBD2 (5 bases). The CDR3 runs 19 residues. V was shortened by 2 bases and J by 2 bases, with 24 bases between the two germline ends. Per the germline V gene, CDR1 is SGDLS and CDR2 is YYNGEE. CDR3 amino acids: CASSVSASLAQRYTDTQYF. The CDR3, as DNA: TGTGCCAGCAGCGTCTCTGCATCGCTAGCTCAAAGGTACACAGATACGCAGTATTTT.

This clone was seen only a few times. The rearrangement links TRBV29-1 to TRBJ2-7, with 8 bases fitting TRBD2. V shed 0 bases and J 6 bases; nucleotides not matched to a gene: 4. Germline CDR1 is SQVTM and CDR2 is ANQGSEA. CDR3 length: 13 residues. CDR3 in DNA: TGCAGCGTTGAAGATCGGGGGGGGCGCGAGCAGTACTTC. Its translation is CSVEDRGGREQYF.